Shown below are 11 T cell receptor beta chains from a single sample sequenced in a study of blood T cell repertoires in COVID-19. Produced via immunoSEQ multiplex PCR; TCRdb's table is partial and in-frame only. The sample shows over 200,000 clones, about nine tenths of them seen only once. Material: peripheral blood. These receptors originate from a man of 80 years or more with acute or convalescent COVID-19.

This clone was found once. The chain couples TRBV19 to TRBJ1-2; 7 bases line up with TRBD1. The germline V gene encodes CDR1 LNHDA and CDR2 SQIVND (reference sequence). The CDR3 contains 14 residues. V shed 1 base, J shed 4 bases, and the junction held 3 bases outside the gene matches. In DNA, the CDR3 is TGTGCCAGTAGTATAGGACAGGGTGGCTATGGCTACACCTTC. This translates into CASSIGQGGYGYTF.

V and J are TRBV18 and TRBJ1-2; 8 bases fit TRBD1. Germline V CDR1 and CDR2: KGHSH, LQKENI. The length of the CDR3 is 13 residues. V lost 5 bases to trimming and J lost 8 bases; unmatched junction nucleotides: 7. CDR3: CASSVDRAGGYTF. The CDR3 DNA reads TGTGCCAGCTCAGTGGACAGGGCCGGCGGCTACACCTTC.

V is TRBV29-1 and J is TRBJ2-5, with D maybe TRBD2 (5 bases). CDR3 size: 15 residues. Germline lookup yields CDR1 SQVTM and CDR2 ANQGSEA. Trimming took off 0 bases at V and 4 bases at J, with 15 bases between the two ends. The CDR3 sequence is CSVEDRTSLVETQYF. CDR3 nucleotides: TGCAGCGTTGAAGATCGCACTAGTCTCGTAGAGACCCAGTACTTC. Full variable domain (outside the CDR3, taken from reference TRBV29-1 and TRBJ2-5): SAVISQKPSRDICQRGTSLTIQCQVDSQVTMMFWYRQQPGQSLTLIATANQGSEATYESGFVIDKFPISRPNLTFSTLTVSNMSPEDSSIYLCSVEDRTSLVETQYFGPGTRLLVL.

This sequence joins TRBV5-1 and TRBJ2-1; no clear D gene. In germline, CDR1 is SGHRS, CDR2 YFSETQ. The germline V and J ends were trimmed by 0 bases and 7 bases, with 5 bases remaining between them. The CDR3 runs 12 residues. CDR3 protein: CASSLDANEQFF. The CDR3, as DNA: TGCGCCAGCAGCTTGGATGCGAATGAGCAGTTCTTC. Full variable domain (remainder filled in from reference TRBV5-1 and TRBJ2-1): KAGVTQTPRYLIKTRGQQVTLSCSPISGHRSVSWYQQTPGQGLQFLFEYFSETQRNKGNFPGRFSGRQFSNSRSEMNVSTLELGDSALYLCASSLDANEQFFGPGTRLTVL.

The chain uses TRBV5-5 and TRBJ2-2; 10 bases line up with TRBD1. The CDR3 is 15 residues long. Germline values: CDR1 SGHKS, CDR2 YYEKEE (reference sequence). Germline trimming cut 0 bases from V and 6 bases from J; bases unmatched to any gene: 2. The CDR3 protein is CASSLGGTGAGELFF. The CDR3 DNA reads as TGTGCCAGCAGCTTGGGAGGGACAGGGGCCGGGGAGCTGTTTTTT.

The chain employs TRBV2 and TRBJ1-5, with 9 bases lining up with TRBD1. V was pared by 4 bases and J by 7 bases, with 8 bases of the junction left unmatched. The CDR3 is 15 residues long. CDR1 and CDR2 (germline): SNHLY, FYNNEI. The CDR3 loop reads CASSAQTGGGQPQHF. CDR3 DNA sequence: TGTGCCAGCAGTGCCCAAACAGGGGGCGGCCAGCCCCAGCATTTT.

The V gene is TRBV6-2 or TRBV6-3, the J gene TRBJ1-2, with 10 positions matching TRBD1. Germline CDR1 reads MNHEY; CDR2 reads SVGEGT. The V and J ends lost 0 bases and 5 bases, in that order; junction bases with no gene match: 0. The CDR3 runs to 14 residues. The CDR3 sequence is CASSYSDRGYGYTF. CDR3 DNA: TGTGCCAGCAGTTACTCGGACAGGGGGTATGGCTACACCTTC.

This clone was seen a handful of times. The chain uses TRBV7-9 and TRBJ2-2; 9 nucleotides align to TRBD2. Looked up from germline, CDR1 is SEHNR and CDR2 is FQNEAQ (reference sequence). The CDR3 runs 16 residues. V was pared by 4 bases and J by 2 bases, with 5 bases of the junction left unmatched. The CDR3 loop is CASSSRLAVNTGELFF. For the CDR3, the DNA is TGTGCCAGCAGCTCCAGACTAGCGGTTAACACCGGGGAGCTGTTTTTT. The full variable domain, completed using reference TRBV7-9 and TRBJ2-2, is DTGVSQNPRHKITKRGQNVTFRCDPISEHNRLYWYRQTLGQGPEFLTYFQNEAQLEKSRLLSDRFSAERPKGSFSTLEIQRTEQGDSAMYLCASSSRLAVNTGELFFGEGSRLTVL.

This chain links TRBV18 with TRBJ2-7; 8 bases match TRBD2. With 4 bases clipped from V and 0 bases from J, the junction kept 2 bases outside the gene matches. CDR1 and CDR2 from the germline V gene are KGHSH and LQKENI. The CDR3 length is 14 residues. This chain's CDR3 is CASSQGTSSYEQYF. The CDR3, as DNA: TGTGCCAGCTCACAGGGGACTAGCTCCTACGAGCAGTACTTC.

J is TRBJ1-2 and V is TRBV29-1; 8 positions agree with TRBD1. Trimming cost V 3 bases and J 3 bases; bases outside gene matches: 3. The CDR3 has 13 amino acids. CDR1 and CDR2 (germline): SQVTM, ANQGSEA. The DNA for the CDR3 is TGCAGCGTTGAGGGGACAGGAGACTATGGCTACACCTTC. This sequence encodes CSVEGTGDYGYTF. Full variable domain (missing parts from reference TRBV29-1 and TRBJ1-2): SAVISQKPSRDICQRGTSLTIQCQVDSQVTMMFWYRQQPGQSLTLIATANQGSEATYESGFVIDKFPISRPNLTFSTLTVSNMSPEDSSIYLCSVEGTGDYGYTFGSGTRLTVV.

Many counts were recorded for this clone. The same CDR3 is also encoded by other DNA sequences in this sample. This chain links TRBV28 with TRBJ2-2; D is possibly TRBD1 (5 bases). CDR3 length: 15 amino acids. The V and J ends lost 3 bases and 2 bases respectively, with 10 bases between them. From germline, CDR1 is MDHEN and CDR2 SYDVKM. In DNA form, the CDR3 reads TGTGCCAGCAGTTTGGGGCTTTTTAACACCGGGGAGCTGTTTTTT. Translation: CASSLGLFNTGELFF.